This T cell receptor (beta chain) was documented in a study of shared clonotypes between healthy human individuals. Study information: CD4 naive cells filled three plates per donor, CD4 memory three, CD8 naive two and CD8 memory one. Overall study findings and caveats: Estimated richness was generally greater in naive than memory subsets.

The assay ran at deep level. Profiling relied on immunoSEQ multiplex PCR, and the TCRdb table lists in-frame clones only, not all of them. The table shows millions of clones, with 95% occurring only once. A word on this clone: The antigen is undetermined.

This CDR3 is 11 amino acids long. From germline, CDR1 is GTSNPN and CDR2 SVGIG (reference sequence). Sequenced input: naive CD4+ T cells sorted from blood. Described subset: CD45RA+ positively selected. The sequence came from a man aged 18 to 30 in good health. The rearrangement joins TRBV30 to TRBJ2-5; D unresolved. The DNA matches TRBJ2-7 better at its end, which makes the J call doubtful. The CDR3 DNA follows: TGTGCCTGGAGTTCTAGAAACGAGCAGTACTTC. Protein sequence: CAWSSRNEQYF.